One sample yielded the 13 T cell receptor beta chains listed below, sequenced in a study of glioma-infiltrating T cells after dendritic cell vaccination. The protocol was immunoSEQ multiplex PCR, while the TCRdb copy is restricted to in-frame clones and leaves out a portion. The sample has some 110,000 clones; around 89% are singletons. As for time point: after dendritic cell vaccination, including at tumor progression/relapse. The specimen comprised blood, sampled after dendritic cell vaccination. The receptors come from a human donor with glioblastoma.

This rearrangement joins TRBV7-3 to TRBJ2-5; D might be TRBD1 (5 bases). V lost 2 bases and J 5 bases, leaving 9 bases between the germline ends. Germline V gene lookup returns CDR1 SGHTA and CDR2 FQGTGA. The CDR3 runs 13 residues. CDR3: CASSLGADETQYF. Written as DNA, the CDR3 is TGTGCCAGCAGCTTAGGGGCGGATGAGACCCAGTACTTC. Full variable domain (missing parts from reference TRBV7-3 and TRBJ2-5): GAGVSQTPSNKVTEKGKYVELRCDPISGHTALYWYRQSLGQGPEFLIYFQGTGAADDSGLPNDRFFAVRPEGSVSTLKIQRTERGDSAVYLCASSLGADETQYFGPGTRLLVL.

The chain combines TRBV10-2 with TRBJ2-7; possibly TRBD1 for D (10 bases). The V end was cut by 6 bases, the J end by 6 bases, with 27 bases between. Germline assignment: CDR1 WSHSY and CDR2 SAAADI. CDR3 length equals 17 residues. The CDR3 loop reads CASRPSGTGVTSGEQYF. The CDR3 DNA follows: TGCGCCAGCAGGCCTAGCGGGACAGGGGTTACCTCCGGCGAGCAGTACTTC.

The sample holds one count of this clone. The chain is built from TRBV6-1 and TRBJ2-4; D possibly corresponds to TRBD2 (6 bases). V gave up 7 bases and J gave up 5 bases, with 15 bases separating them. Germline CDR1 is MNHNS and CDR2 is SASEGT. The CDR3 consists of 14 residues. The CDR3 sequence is CASNLSEGQNIQYF. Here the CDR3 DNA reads TGTGCCAGCAACCTCTCGGAGGGCCAAAACATTCAGTACTTC.

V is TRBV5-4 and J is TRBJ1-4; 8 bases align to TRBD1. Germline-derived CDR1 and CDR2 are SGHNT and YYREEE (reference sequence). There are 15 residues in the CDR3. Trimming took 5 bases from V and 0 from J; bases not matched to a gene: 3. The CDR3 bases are TGTGCCAGCAGTCTACAGGGGGCAACTAATGAAAAACTGTTTTTT. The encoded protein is CASSLQGATNEKLFF.

CDR3 coding DNA: TGTGCCAGCAGCTTGCGTACAGGGGCTGGGGCCACTGAAGCTTTCTTT. Encoded protein: CASSLRTGAGATEAFF. The chain employs TRBV11-2 and TRBJ1-1; TRBD1 aligns across 7 bases. The germline CDR1 and CDR2 sequences are SGHAT and FQNNGV. The CDR3 runs 16 residues. The ends lost 3 bases at V and 4 bases at J; junction bases unmatched: 11.

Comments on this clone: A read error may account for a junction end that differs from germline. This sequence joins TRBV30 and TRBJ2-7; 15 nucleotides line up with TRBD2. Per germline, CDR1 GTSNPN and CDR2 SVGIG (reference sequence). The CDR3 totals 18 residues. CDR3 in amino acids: CAWSEGLAGGLFSYEQHF. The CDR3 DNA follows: TGTGCCTGGAGTGAGGGACTAGCGGGAGGCCTGTTCTCCTACGAGCAGCACTTC.

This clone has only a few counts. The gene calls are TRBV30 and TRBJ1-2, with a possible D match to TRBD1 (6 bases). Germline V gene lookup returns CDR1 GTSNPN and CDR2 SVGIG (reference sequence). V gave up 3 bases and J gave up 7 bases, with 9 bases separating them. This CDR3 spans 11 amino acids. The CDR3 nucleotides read TGTGCCTGGAGGTACAGGGCTGGCTACACCTTC. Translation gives CAWRYRAGYTF.

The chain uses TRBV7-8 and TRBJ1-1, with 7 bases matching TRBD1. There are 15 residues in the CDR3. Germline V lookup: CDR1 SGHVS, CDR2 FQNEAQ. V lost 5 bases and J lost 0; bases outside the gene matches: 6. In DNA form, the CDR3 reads TGTGCCAGCAGCAGCACGACAGGGATGAACACTGAAGCTTTCTTT. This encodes CASSSTTGMNTEAFF.

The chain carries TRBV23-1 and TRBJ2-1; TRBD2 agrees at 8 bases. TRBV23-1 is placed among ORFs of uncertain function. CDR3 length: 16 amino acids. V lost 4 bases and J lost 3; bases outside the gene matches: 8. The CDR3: CASSRPTSADYNEQFF. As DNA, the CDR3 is TGCGCCAGCAGTCGCCCGACTAGCGCTGACTACAATGAGCAGTTCTTC.

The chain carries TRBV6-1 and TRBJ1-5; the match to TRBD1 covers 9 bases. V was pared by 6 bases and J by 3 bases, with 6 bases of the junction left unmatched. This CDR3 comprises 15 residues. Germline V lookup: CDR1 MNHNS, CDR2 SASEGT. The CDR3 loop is CASRAQGAYNQPQHF. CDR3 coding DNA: TGTGCCAGCAGAGCACAGGGGGCGTACAATCAGCCCCAGCATTTT.

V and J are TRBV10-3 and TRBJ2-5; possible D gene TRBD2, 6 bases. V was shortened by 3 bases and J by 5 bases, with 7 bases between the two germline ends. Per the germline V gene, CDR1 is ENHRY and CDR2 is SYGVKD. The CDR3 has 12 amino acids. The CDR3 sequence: CAISDGGETQYF. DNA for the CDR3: TGTGCCATCAGTGATGGGGGGGAGACCCAGTACTTC.

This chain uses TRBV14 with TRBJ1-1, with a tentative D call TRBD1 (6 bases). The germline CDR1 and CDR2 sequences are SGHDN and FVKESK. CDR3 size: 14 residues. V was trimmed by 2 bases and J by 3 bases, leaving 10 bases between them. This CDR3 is CASSQQGIDTEAFF. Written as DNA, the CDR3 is TGTGCCAGCAGCCAACAGGGGATTGACACTGAAGCTTTCTTT.

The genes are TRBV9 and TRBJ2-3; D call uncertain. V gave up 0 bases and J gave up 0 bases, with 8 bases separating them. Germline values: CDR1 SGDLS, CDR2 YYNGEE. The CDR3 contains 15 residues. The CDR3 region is CASSVEASSTDTQYF. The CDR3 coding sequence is TGTGCCAGCAGCGTAGAAGCCTCTAGCACAGATACGCAGTATTTT.